Presented here are 10 T cell receptor beta chains from one specimen sequenced in a study of T-cell reconstitution after alpha-beta-depleted transplantation in children. It was with unique molecular identifiers that the TCRbeta library was prepared. TCRdb ran MiXCR on the PCR reads and lists one entry per CDR3 protein. The sample lists more than 500,000 distinct CDR3 sequences, about 10% occurring once. The material sequenced was PBMCs, mostly from graft donor cells, taken 180 days after TCRalphabeta/CD19-depleted stem cell transplant. Every receptor here comes from a female patient between 2 and 15 years old who had a stem cell transplant for aplastic anemia, so the T cells may come from the graft donor.

This clonotype occurred a few times. The chain uses TRBV7-2 and TRBJ2-1; the match to TRBD2 covers 7 bases. In germline, CDR1 is SGHTA, CDR2 FQGNSA. The CDR3 has 16 residues. The V and J ends lost 6 bases and 8 bases, in that order; junction bases with no gene match: 16. CDR3 DNA: TGTGCCAGCAGTGCAGTATTCCCTAGCGGAAGGGATGAGCAGTTCTTC. This sequence encodes CASSAVFPSGRDEQFF. The full variable domain, in which reference TRBV7-2 and TRBJ2-1 provide the parts outside the CDR3, is GAGVSQSPSNKVTEKGKDVELRCDPISGHTALYWYRQSLGQGLEFLIYFQGNSAPDKSGLPSDRFSAERTGGSVSTLTIQRTQQEDSAVYLCASSAVFPSGRDEQFFGPGTRLTVL.

A few counts support this clonotype. The gene calls are TRBV29-1 and TRBJ2-5, with TRBD1 matching 7 bases. Germline CDR1 and CDR2: SQVTM and ANQGSEA. V gave up 8 bases and J gave up 5 bases; unmatched junction bases: 14. The CDR3 loop spans 14 amino acids. The DNA of the CDR3 is TGCAGCACGAGGGGCAGGGGGTGGAGTGAGACCCAGTACTTC. Translated, it gives CSTRGRGWSETQYF. The whole variable domain, filled in from reference TRBV29-1 and TRBJ2-5, reads SAVISQKPSRDICQRGTSLTIQCQVDSQVTMMFWYRQQPGQSLTLIATANQGSEATYESGFVIDKFPISRPNLTFSTLTVSNMSPEDSSIYLCSTRGRGWSETQYFGPGTRLLVL.

This clonotype was detected a few times. V is TRBV28 and J is TRBJ1-3; D gene ambiguous. CDR3 length: 15 residues. Deletions cut 4 bases from V and 0 bases from J, with 10 bases between. Germline CDR1 is MDHEN and CDR2 is SYDVKM. The CDR3 region is CASSSHSFSGNTIYF. CDR3 DNA: TGTGCCAGCAGTTCTCACTCGTTCTCTGGAAACACCATATATTTT.

This clonotype was observed a few times. V and J are TRBV29-1 and TRBJ2-2; TRBD1 is a possible D gene (5 bases). Trimming removed 6 bases at V and 0 bases at J, with 11 bases between. The length of the CDR3 is 14 residues. Germline V lookup: CDR1 SQVTM, CDR2 ANQGSEA. The CDR3 region has the DNA TGCAGCGTCCAAAGGGGAACGAACACCGGGGAGCTGTTTTTT. Protein product: CSVQRGTNTGELFF.

The gene calls are TRBV6-2 or TRBV6-3 and TRBJ2-7; D gene uncertain. The germline gives CDR1 MNHEY, CDR2 SVGEGT. Trimming shortened V by 2 bases and J by 0 bases, and 14 bases separated the two germline ends. CDR3 length: 16 residues. In nucleotides, the CDR3 is TGTGCCAGCAGTTACCGGGCGGAATTCCCCTCCTACGAGCAGTACGTC. As protein: CASSYRAEFPSYEQYV.

This clonotype was seen only a few times. The V call is TRBV28, the J call TRBJ2-7, with 8 bases aligning to TRBD1. Unmatched junction bases numbered 13, after V lost 6 bases and J lost 12 bases. Germline V CDR1 and CDR2: MDHEN, SYDVKM. CDR3 length equals 13 residues. In nucleotides, the CDR3 is TGTGCCAGCAGGTCCGGACAGGGTCGAATGGTGTACTTC. This translates into CASRSGQGRMVYF.

This clonotype came up a few times. The chain uses TRBV7-8 and TRBJ2-7, with unresolved D. CDR1 and CDR2 (germline): SGHVS, FQNEAQ. Trimming stripped 3 bases from V and 1 base from J, with 7 bases between. There are 13 residues in the CDR3. The CDR3: CASSFSESYEQYF. As DNA, the CDR3 is TGTGCCAGCAGCTTCTCCGAGTCCTACGAGCAGTACTTC.

This clonotype has only a few counts. The V gene is TRBV6-5, the J gene TRBJ1-2; 10 nucleotides align to TRBD1. CDR1 and CDR2 (germline): MNHEY, SVGAGI. The junction had 3 bases not matched to a gene; V was cut back by 2 bases and J by 3 bases. The CDR3 is 15 residues long. CDR3 region: CASSYGTGEDYGYTF. The DNA of the CDR3 is TGTGCCAGCAGTTACGGGACAGGGGAAGACTATGGCTACACCTTC.

This clonotype was counted at least ten times. This chain uses TRBV7-9 with TRBJ2-7; 9 bases line up with TRBD1. Germline V gives CDR1 SEHNR, CDR2 FQNEAQ (reference sequence). CDR3 size: 15 residues. Unmatched junction bases numbered 7, after V lost 5 bases and J lost 2 bases. This CDR3 is CASSVTGGGTYEQYF. For the CDR3, the DNA is TGTGCCAGCAGCGTGACAGGGGGGGGAACCTACGAGCAGTACTTC.

The rearrangement links TRBV20-1 to TRBJ1-1; tentative D call: TRBD1 (5 bases). From germline, CDR1 is DFQATT and CDR2 SNEGSKA (reference sequence). The ends were cut back, 0 bases at V and 4 bases at J, with 9 bases in the middle. This CDR3 spans 13 amino acids. CDR3 nucleotide sequence: TGCAGTGCTAGAGAATGGGGACCCACTGAAGCTTTCTTT. Protein: CSAREWGPTEAFF.